This T cell receptor beta chain was recovered during a study of post-analysis software for immune sequencing data. Study summary: Some patients lacked subtype; others had relapsing-remitting, secondary progressive or progressive-relapsing disease.

The CDR3 extends over 14 amino acids. Germline V lookup: CDR1 SQVTM, CDR2 ANQGSEA. Study findings and constraints: The study found significantly lower normalized Chao1 diversity in multiple sclerosis patients than in controls. Higher frequency in patients than in controls was seen for about five TRBV segments, with TRBV5-6, TRBV5-1 and TRBV20-1 among them.

The TCR beta cDNA libraries carried unique molecular identifiers. In TCRdb, the PCR reads were re-called with MiXCR into one record per CDR3 protein. The sample has 740,000 or so distinct CDR3 sequences; roughly 50% are singletons. This clonotype occurred a few times. Antigen: not known. Sequencing was performed on blood. The TCR was taken from a girl under 18 with multiple sclerosis. This sequence joins TRBV29-1 and TRBJ2-7; D remains unclear. Gene TRBJ2-5 matches the end of the DNA better, so the J call may be wrong. CDR3 loop: CSVEMVGFGETQYF. CDR3 nucleotide sequence: TGCAGCGTTGAGATGGTGGGGTTCGGGGAGACCCAGTACTTC.